Following are 19 T cell receptor beta chains from one sample sequenced in a study of T cells in localized non-small cell lung cancer. Profiling relied on immunoSEQ multiplex PCR, and the TCRdb table lists in-frame clones only, not all of them. The table has 6,000 or so clones, 15% seen once; the top ten hold 4% to 5.5%. Sequencing used normal lung tissue next to the tumor, obtained before any cancer treatment. The origin of the receptors is a male donor at least 60 years old with stage II squamous cell lung carcinoma.

V gene TRBV11-3 combines with J gene TRBJ1-5, with D possibly TRBD1 on 5 matching bases. Between the trimmed V and J ends, which lost 5 bases and 5 bases, there was a span of 19 bases. Germline V gene sequence: CDR1 SGHNT, CDR2 YENEEA. There are 16 residues in the CDR3. CDR3 nucleotide sequence: TGTGCCAGCAGCCTGGGACCGCCGGAAGGGCATCAGCCCCAGCATTTT. It specifies CASSLGPPEGHQPQHF.

The chain couples TRBV14 to TRBJ1-4; D uncertain. From germline, CDR1 is SGHDN and CDR2 FVKESK. The CDR3 runs to 18 residues. The germline V and J ends were trimmed by 0 bases and 0 bases, with 14 bases remaining between them. This chain's CDR3 is CASSQEGREWATNEKLFF. CDR3 coding DNA: TGTGCCAGCAGCCAAGAGGGAAGGGAGTGGGCAACTAATGAAAAACTGTTTTTT.

V usage is TRBV9 and J usage is TRBJ2-6; D unclear. CDR1 is SGDLS and CDR2 is YYNGEE in the germline V gene. The CDR3 totals 14 residues. V lost 7 bases and J lost 0, with 8 bases in between. The CDR3 sequence: CASGFPSGANVLTF. The CDR3 DNA is TGTGCCAGCGGATTTCCCTCTGGGGCCAACGTCCTGACTTTC.

The CDR3 DNA reads as TGCGCCAGCAGCCAAGATCAGGAGATGAACACTGAAGCTTTCTTT. This codes for CASSQDQEMNTEAFF. The V call is TRBV4-1, the J call TRBJ1-1; D gene ambiguous. V was cut by 0 bases and J by 0 bases, with 8 bases left in between. CDR1 and CDR2 (germline): MGHRA, YSYEKL. This CDR3 has 15 amino acids.

This clone was picked up one time. CDR3 nucleotide sequence: TGCGCCAGCAGCTTGTTTCGACAGGGGTCTTACAATGAGCAGTTCTTC. This codes for CASSLFRQGSYNEQFF. The V and J genes are TRBV5-1 and TRBJ2-1; 8 nucleotides agree with TRBD1. The CDR3 runs to 16 residues. Trimming took 1 base from V and 4 from J; bases not matched to a gene: 7. The germline V gene encodes CDR1 SGHRS and CDR2 YFSETQ.

The chain joins TRBV15 to TRBJ2-3, with 11 bases identical to TRBD2. V shed 5 bases and J 8 bases; nucleotides not matched to a gene: 15. The germline gives CDR1 LNHNV, CDR2 YYDKDF (reference sequence). The CDR3 covers 17 residues. This chain's CDR3 is CATSATSGGPSAGTQYF. The CDR3 nucleotides read TGTGCCACCAGCGCAACTAGCGGGGGTCCCAGCGCAGGTACGCAGTATTTT.

V usage is TRBV6-8 and J usage is TRBJ2-1, with D possibly TRBD2 on 7 matching bases. Trimming removed 5 bases from V and 4 bases from J, with 15 bases in between. In germline, CDR1 is MNHGY, CDR2 SAAAGT. This CDR3 has 15 amino acids. The CDR3 reads CASSPQGGGYNEQFF. DNA of the CDR3: TGTGCCAGCAGTCCACAAGGGGGGGGGTACAATGAGCAGTTCTTC.

The chain joins TRBV18 to TRBJ2-2; 7 nucleotides match TRBD1. V lost 5 bases and J lost 3; bases outside the gene matches: 9. Germline V gene lookup returns CDR1 KGHSH and CDR2 LQKENI. The CDR3 contains 16 residues. The CDR3 reads CASSRQGPPDTGELFF. The CDR3 DNA sequence: TGTGCCAGCTCAAGACAGGGTCCCCCTGACACCGGGGAGCTGTTTTTT.

This clone has more than one count but fewer than ten. This chain joins TRBV19 and TRBJ2-7; no definite D call. The V and J ends lost 3 bases and 2 bases respectively, with 11 bases between them. The germline gives CDR1 LNHDA, CDR2 SQIVND (reference sequence). This CDR3 is 14 amino acids long. The CDR3: CASSIDRSTYEQYF. The CDR3 DNA reads as TGTGCCAGTAGTATTGATCGCAGTACCTACGAGCAGTACTTC.

This clone occurred a few times. The genes are TRBV9 and TRBJ1-5, with D perhaps TRBD1 (5 bases). V lost 3 bases and J 2 bases, leaving 15 bases between the germline ends. Germline CDR1 SGDLS, CDR2 YYNGEE. The CDR3 has 16 amino acids. This CDR3 reads CASSAPGTYGNQPQHF. The CDR3 bases are TGTGCCAGCAGCGCCCCAGGGACGTATGGCAATCAGCCCCAGCATTTT.

The chain is built from TRBV5-1 and TRBJ2-1; TRBD2 matches 10 bases. Germline V CDR1 and CDR2: SGHRS, YFSETQ. V lost 1 base, J lost 4 bases, and 8 bases stayed unmatched. The CDR3 sequence is 17 residues long. CDR3 amino acids: CASSLKVAGGSYNEQFF. CDR3 DNA: TGCGCCAGCAGCTTGAAGGTAGCGGGGGGATCTTACAATGAGCAGTTCTTC.

In this sample, this clone turned up a few times. The rearrangement joins TRBV19 to TRBJ1-1, with a weak D call TRBD1 (6 bases). The CDR3 contains 16 residues. V lost 8 bases, J lost 1 base, and 20 bases lay in between. From germline, CDR1 is LNHDA and CDR2 SQIVND (reference sequence). For the CDR3, the DNA is TGTGCCAGTTGCCCCCGATACAGGGTCGGGAACACTGAAGCTTTCTTT. This codes for CASCPRYRVGNTEAFF.

This clone was counted between two and nine times. This sequence joins TRBV30 and TRBJ1-5; 12 bases line up with TRBD1. In germline, CDR1 is GTSNPN, CDR2 SVGIG (reference sequence). The CDR3 has 14 amino acids. V lost 0 bases to trimming and J lost 8 bases; unmatched junction nucleotides: 2. The CDR3 here is CAWSVGQGAKPQHF. The CDR3 DNA reads TGTGCCTGGAGTGTGGGACAGGGGGCGAAGCCCCAGCATTTT.

This chain connects TRBV11-3 to TRBJ1-1; a weak D match, TRBD1 (6 bases). This CDR3 comprises 16 residues. Germline lookup yields CDR1 SGHNT and CDR2 YENEEA. The V and J ends lost 5 bases and 0 bases respectively, with 16 bases between them. CDR3 DNA sequence: TGTGCCAGCAGCCTAAATCCGGGACACTTGAACACTGAAGCTTTCTTT. Its translation: CASSLNPGHLNTEAFF.

As for this clone: Its ends do not fully match the called genes, so a read error is possible. The chain recombines TRBV6-8 with TRBJ2-1, with D hard to call. The germline V gene encodes CDR1 MNHGY and CDR2 SAAAGT. The CDR3 length is 14 residues. CDR3 bases: TGTGCCATCAGTGGCCAGGATAGATACAATGAGCAGTTCTTC. Translation gives CAISGQDRYNEQFF.

This clone was recorded at least ten times. This chain connects TRBV11-3 to TRBJ2-5, with TRBD2 as a possible D gene (6 bases). The V end was cut by 5 bases, the J end by 5 bases, with 24 bases between. In germline, CDR1 is SGHNT, CDR2 YENEEA. The CDR3 contains 17 residues. This chain's CDR3 is CASSLRSAGRLGETQYF. DNA for the CDR3: TGTGCCAGCAGCCTGAGGTCAGCGGGCCGTTTGGGGGAGACCCAGTACTTC.

This clone showed up just a few times. The rearrangement uses TRBV6-8 and TRBJ1-1; D is unresolved. Per the germline V gene, CDR1 is MNHGY and CDR2 is SAAAGT. The CDR3 contains 14 residues. The V end lost 4 bases, the J end lost 1 base, and 10 bases lay between the germline ends. In DNA, the CDR3 is TGTGCCAGCAGTTCCAGGACGGGGAACACTGAAGCTTTCTTT. It codes for CASSSRTGNTEAFF.

This sequence joins TRBV28 and TRBJ1-1, with 8 bases that match TRBD1. There are 18 residues in the CDR3. Germline V gives CDR1 MDHEN, CDR2 SYDVKM. V gave up 5 bases and J gave up 4 bases; unmatched junction bases: 18. CDR3 residues: CASSRTALSEQGGTEAFF. Written as DNA, the CDR3 is TGTGCCAGCAGTCGAACCGCATTGTCCGAACAGGGGGGCACTGAAGCTTTCTTT.

This clone has just a few counts. The rearrangement links TRBV11-3 to TRBJ2-3; TRBD2 matches at 9 bases. CDR1 SGHNT and CDR2 YENEEA come from the germline V gene. CDR3 length: 17 residues. J lost 1 base, V lost 4 bases, and 9 bases had no gene match. The CDR3: CASSSKVQREGTDTQYF. The CDR3 coding sequence is TGTGCCAGCAGCTCCAAGGTACAGCGGGAGGGCACAGATACGCAGTATTTT. The whole variable domain, filled in from reference TRBV11-3 and TRBJ2-3, reads EAGVVQSPRYKIIEKKQPVAFWCNPISGHNTLYWYLQNLGQGPELLIRYENEEAVDDSQLPKDRFSAERLKGVDSTLKIQPAELGDSAVYLCASSSKVQREGTDTQYFGPGTRLTVL.